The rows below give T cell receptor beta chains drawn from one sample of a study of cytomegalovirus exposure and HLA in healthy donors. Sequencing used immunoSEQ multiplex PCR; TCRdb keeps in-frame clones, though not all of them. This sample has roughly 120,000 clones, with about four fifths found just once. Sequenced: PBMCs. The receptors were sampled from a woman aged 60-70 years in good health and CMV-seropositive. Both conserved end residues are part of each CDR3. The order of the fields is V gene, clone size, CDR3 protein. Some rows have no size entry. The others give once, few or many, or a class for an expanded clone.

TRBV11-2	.	CASSPLGTATEKLFF
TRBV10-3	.	CAITKRQGPYSNQPQHF
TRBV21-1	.	CASSKDEKVINQPQHF
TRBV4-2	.	CASSHRDRTINEQFF
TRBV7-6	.	CASSSASTGELFF
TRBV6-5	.	CASSTVQFEQYF
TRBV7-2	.	CASSLEGGREGRYGEQFF
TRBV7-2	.	CASSLVRGTDNQPQHF
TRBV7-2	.	CASSQTFWNYGYTF
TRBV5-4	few	CASSPDRGTGTEAFF
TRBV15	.	CATSRAAGVSSYEQYF
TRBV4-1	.	CASSQDEGAVANEKLFF
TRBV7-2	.	CASINRGAQETQYF
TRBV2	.	CATKSGPGLAGGEGHEQYF
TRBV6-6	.	CASKPDSAGDTQYF
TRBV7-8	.	CASSRDRESEAFF
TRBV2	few	CASSRQGAGANVLTF
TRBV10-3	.	CAIMEVSGNEQFF
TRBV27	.	CASSLQGANEKLFF
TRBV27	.	CASSLSTTGLTEAFF
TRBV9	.	CASSVALARQETQYF
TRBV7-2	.	CASSSLAGTRDTQYF
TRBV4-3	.	CASSQGSGSGNYEQYF
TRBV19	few	CASSRGQANTEAFF
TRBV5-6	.	CASSSVQGVTDTQYF
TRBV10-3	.	CAISRDRVQPQHF
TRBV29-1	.	CSVELGRDYGYTF
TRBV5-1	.	CASSWGYRVPQETQYF